This T cell receptor beta chain appears in the sequencing data of a study of T cell responses to AZD1222 COVID-19 vaccine. Overall study findings and caveats: Possibly, clonal diversity was underestimated; donors were largely white British and included more females. Two doses of AZD1222 preceded a rise in Spike-specific TCR breadth and depth. No repertoire was sampled before or during the peak T cell response, only after it.

Measured with immunoSEQ multiplex PCR; TCRdb has only the in-frame clones, and not every one. The sample holds about 81,000 clones; under 95% are singletons and the top ten take approximately 8%. Pooled in the analysis were second doses at about 4 or about 12 weeks. Trimming cost V 6 bases and J 5 bases, with 16 bases left between them. Germline assignment: CDR1 SNHLY and CDR2 FYNNEI. The CDR3 covers 14 residues. As regards this clone: Its antigen remains unknown.

V and J are TRBV2 and TRBJ2-5; D ambiguous. This sequence was found in an adult who received the AZD1222 COVID-19 vaccine. The sequenced sample was peripheral blood, obtained 28 days after the second AZD1222 dose. The CDR3 region has the DNA TGTGCCAGCAGCGCTCTGTCGGTCCGGGAGACCCAGTACTTC. Amino acids: CASSALSVRETQYF.